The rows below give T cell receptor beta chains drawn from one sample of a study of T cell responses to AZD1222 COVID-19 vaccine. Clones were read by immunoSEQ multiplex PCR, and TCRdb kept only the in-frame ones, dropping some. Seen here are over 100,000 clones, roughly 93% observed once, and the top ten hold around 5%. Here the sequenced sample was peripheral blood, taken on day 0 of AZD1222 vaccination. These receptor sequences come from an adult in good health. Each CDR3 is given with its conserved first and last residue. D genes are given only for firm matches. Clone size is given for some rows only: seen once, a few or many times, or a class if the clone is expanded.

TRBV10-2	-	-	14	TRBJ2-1	CASKSSQRLNEQFF	TGCGCCAGCAAATCCTCACAGAGGCTCAATGAGCAGTTCTTC
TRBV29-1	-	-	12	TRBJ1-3	CSVDSTGGTIYF	TGCAGCGTTGACTCGACAGGAGGCACCATATATTTT
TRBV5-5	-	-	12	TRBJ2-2	CASRLDTGELFF	TGTGCCAGCCGACTTGACACCGGGGAGCTGTTTTTT
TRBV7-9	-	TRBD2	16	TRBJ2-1	CASSPRTSGSYNEQFF	TGTGCCAGCAGCCCAAGGACTAGCGGGAGCTACAATGAGCAGTTCTTC
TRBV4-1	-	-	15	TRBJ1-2	CASSQDLNRYYGYTF	TGCGCCAGCAGCCAAGATTTGAACCGCTACTATGGCTACACCTTC
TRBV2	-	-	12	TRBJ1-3	CASGFSGNTIYF	TGTGCCAGCGGATTTTCTGGAAACACCATATATTTT
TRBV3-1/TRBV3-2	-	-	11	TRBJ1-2	CASSQDSAYTF	TGTGCCAGCAGCCAAGATAGTGCCTACACCTTC
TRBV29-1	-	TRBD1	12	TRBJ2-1	CSVQGALNEQFF	TGCAGCGTCCAGGGGGCACTAAATGAGCAGTTCTTC
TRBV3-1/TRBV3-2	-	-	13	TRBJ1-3	CASSPAQGNTIYF	TGTGCCAGCAGCCCCGCGCAGGGAAACACCATATATTTT
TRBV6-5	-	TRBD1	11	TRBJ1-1	CASLTGGRAFF	TGTGCCAGCTTAACAGGGGGCCGGGCTTTCTTT
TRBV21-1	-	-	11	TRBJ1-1	CASSNPGVAFF	TGTGCCAGCAGCAATCCGGGGGTTGCTTTCTTT
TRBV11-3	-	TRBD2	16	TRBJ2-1	CASSPGTSGRASEQFF	TGTGCCAGCAGCCCAGGGACTAGCGGGAGGGCCAGTGAGCAGTTCTTC
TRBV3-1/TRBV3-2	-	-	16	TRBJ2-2	CASSQEVLTDTGELFF	TGTGCCAGCAGCCAAGAAGTGTTGACAGACACCGGGGAGCTGTTTTTT
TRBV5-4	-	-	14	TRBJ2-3	CASSLGGPFDTQYF	TGTGCCAGCAGCTTGGGAGGGCCGTTTGATACGCAGTATTTT
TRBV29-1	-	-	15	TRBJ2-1	CSASPIEDSYNEQFF	TGCAGCGCCAGTCCAATAGAGGACTCCTACAATGAGCAGTTCTTC
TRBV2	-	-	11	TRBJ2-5	CASINQETQYF	TGTGCCAGCATCAACCAAGAGACCCAGTACTTC
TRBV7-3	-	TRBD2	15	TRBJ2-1	CASSLRGGPYNEQFF	TGTGCCAGCAGCTTAAGGGGAGGGCCGTACAATGAGCAGTTCTTC
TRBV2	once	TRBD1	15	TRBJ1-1	CASKRDRGLLAEAFF	TGTGCCAGCAAGCGGGACAGGGGGCTTCTGGCTGAAGCTTTCTTT
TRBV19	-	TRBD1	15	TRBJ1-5	CATTTGGFGNQPQHF	TGTGCCACAACGACAGGGGGCTTTGGCAATCAGCCCCAGCATTTT
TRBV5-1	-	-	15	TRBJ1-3	CASSPNILVGNTIYF	TGCGCCAGCAGCCCGAATATTCTAGTCGGAAACACCATATATTTT
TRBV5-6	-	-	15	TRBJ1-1	CASSLVRIRNTEAFF	TGTGCCAGCAGCTTGGTGAGAATCCGGAACACTGAAGCTTTCTTT
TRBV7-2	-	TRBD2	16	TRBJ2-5	CASSTRGSGTPWAQYF	TGTGCCAGCAGCACCCGCGGTAGCGGGACCCCCTGGGCCCAGTACTTC
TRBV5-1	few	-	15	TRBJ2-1	CASSSTDEKFNEQFF	TGCGCCAGCAGCTCGACAGACGAAAAATTCAATGAGCAGTTCTTC
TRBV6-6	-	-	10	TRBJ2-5	CATAAETQYF	TGTGCCACCGCAGCAGAGACCCAGTACTTC
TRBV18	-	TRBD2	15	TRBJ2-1	CASSPPSGRGGEQFF	TGTGCCAGCTCACCACCTAGCGGGAGAGGCGGTGAGCAGTTCTTC
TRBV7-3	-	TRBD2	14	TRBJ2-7	CASSVSGSAVEQYF	TGTGCCAGCAGCGTTAGCGGGAGTGCGGTTGAGCAGTACTTC
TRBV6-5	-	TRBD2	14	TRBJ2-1	CASSYSGLAVEQFF	TGTGCCAGCAGTTACTCGGGACTAGCAGTTGAGCAGTTCTTC
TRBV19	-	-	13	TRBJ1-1	CASSRTAGGEAFF	TGTGCCAGTAGCCGGACGGCGGGGGGTGAAGCTTTCTTT
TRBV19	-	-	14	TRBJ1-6	CASSFWQGNSPLHF	TGTGCCAGTAGTTTTTGGCAGGGTAATTCACCCCTCCACTTT
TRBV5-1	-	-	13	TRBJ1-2	CASSLGTEYGYTF	TGCGCCAGCAGCTTGGGAACAGAATATGGCTACACCTTC
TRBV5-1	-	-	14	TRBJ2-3	CASSLESGTDTQYF	TGCGCCAGCAGCTTGGAATCAGGCACAGATACGCAGTATTTT
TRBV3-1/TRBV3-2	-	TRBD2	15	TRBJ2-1	CASSQSSGRHNEQFF	TGTGCCAGCAGCCAGTCTAGCGGGAGACACAATGAGCAGTTCTTC
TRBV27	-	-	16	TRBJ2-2	CASSLSGRLNTGELFF	TGTGCCAGCAGTTTATCGGGCAGACTGAACACCGGGGAGCTGTTTTTT
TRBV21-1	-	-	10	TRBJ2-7	CASPRSAASF	TGTGCCAGTCCTCGTTCGGCAGCCAGCTTC
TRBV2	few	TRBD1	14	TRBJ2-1	CASSGGQALDEQFF	TGTGCCAGCAGTGGGGGACAGGCCCTGGATGAGCAGTTCTTC
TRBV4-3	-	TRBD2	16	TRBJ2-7	CASSQVGTSGYYEQYF	TGCGCCAGCAGCCAAGTTGGGACTAGCGGTTATTACGAGCAGTACTTC
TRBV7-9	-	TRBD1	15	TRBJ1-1	CASSLDRGLNTEAFF	TGTGCCAGCAGCTTAGACAGGGGGCTGAACACTGAAGCTTTCTTT
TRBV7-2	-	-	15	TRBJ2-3	CASSGRVVRTDTQYF	TGTGCCAGCAGCGGACGGGTGGTTAGGACAGATACGCAGTATTTT
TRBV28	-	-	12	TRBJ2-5	CRPGPRGETQYF	TGTCGACCGGGACCGAGGGGCGAGACCCAGTACTTC
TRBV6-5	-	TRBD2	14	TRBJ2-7	CASYELSGRGEQYF	TGTGCCAGCTACGAACTTAGCGGGAGAGGCGAGCAGTACTTC
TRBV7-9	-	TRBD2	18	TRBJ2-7	CASSLAGTGASGNYEQYF	TGTGCCAGCAGCTTAGCGGGTACAGGGGCTAGCGGGAACTACGAGCAGTACTTC
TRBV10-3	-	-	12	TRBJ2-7	CAIGQGTYEQYF	TGTGCCATCGGGCAGGGGACCTACGAGCAGTACTTC
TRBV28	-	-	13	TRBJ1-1	CASSLWAGTEAFF	TGTGCCAGCAGTTTATGGGCAGGCACTGAAGCTTTCTTT
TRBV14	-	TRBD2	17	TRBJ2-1	CASSQDLWASGYNEQFF	TGTGCCAGCAGCCAAGATCTATGGGCTAGCGGGTACAATGAGCAGTTCTTC
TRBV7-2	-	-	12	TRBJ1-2	CASSQLLGGYTF	TGTGCCAGCAGCCAACTCCTGGGCGGCTACACCTTC
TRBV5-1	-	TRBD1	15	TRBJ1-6	CASSLEDRANSPLHF	TGCGCCAGCAGCTTGGAGGACAGGGCCAATTCACCCCTCCACTTT
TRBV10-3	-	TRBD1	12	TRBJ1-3	CAIMGQGNTIYF	TGTGCCATCATGGGACAGGGAAACACCATATATTTT
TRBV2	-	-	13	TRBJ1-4	CASSVGTNEKLFF	TGTGCCAGCAGTGTAGGCACTAATGAAAAACTGTTTTTT
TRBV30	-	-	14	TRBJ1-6	CAWKHSRVGSPLHF	TGTGCCTGGAAACATTCCAGGGTTGGTTCACCCCTCCACTTT
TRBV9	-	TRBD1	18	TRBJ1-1	CASSVEGQGSALNTEAFF	TGTGCCAGCAGCGTAGAGGGACAGGGGTCCGCTCTGAACACTGAAGCTTTCTTT
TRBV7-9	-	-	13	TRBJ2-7	CASSFYDSYEQYF	TGTGCCAGCAGCTTCTACGACTCCTACGAGCAGTACTTC
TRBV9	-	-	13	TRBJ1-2	CASSVAPGIGYTF	TGTGCCAGCAGCGTAGCGCCCGGGATTGGCTACACCTTC
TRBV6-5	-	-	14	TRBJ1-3	CASSYSRSGNTIYF	TGTGCCAGCAGTTACTCCCGCTCTGGAAACACCATATATTTT
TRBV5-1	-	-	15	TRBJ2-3	CASSFGVGGTDTQYF	TGCGCCAGCAGCTTCGGGGTAGGTGGCACAGATACGCAGTATTTT
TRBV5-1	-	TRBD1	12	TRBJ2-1	CASSQTGEEQFF	TGCGCCAGCAGTCAAACAGGGGAGGAGCAGTTCTTC